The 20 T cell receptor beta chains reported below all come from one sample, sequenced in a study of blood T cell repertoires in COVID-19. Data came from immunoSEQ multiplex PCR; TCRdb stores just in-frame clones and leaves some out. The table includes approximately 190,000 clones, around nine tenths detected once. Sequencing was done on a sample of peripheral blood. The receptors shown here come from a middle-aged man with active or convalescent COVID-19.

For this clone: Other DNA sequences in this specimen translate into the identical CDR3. The CDR3 nucleotides are TGTGCCAGCAGTTTAGGACAGGGATACGGCTACACCTTC. Translating it yields CASSLGQGYGYTF. This sequence joins TRBV12-3 or TRBV12-4 and TRBJ1-2; TRBD1 matches 7 bases. Losses at the gene ends were 1 base for V and 8 bases for J; bases not matched to a gene: 4. This CDR3 region has 13 residues.

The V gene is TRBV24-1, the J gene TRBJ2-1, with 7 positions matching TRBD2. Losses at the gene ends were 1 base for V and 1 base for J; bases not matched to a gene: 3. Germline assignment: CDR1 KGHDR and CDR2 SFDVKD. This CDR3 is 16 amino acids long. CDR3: CATSDFRGGSYNEQFF. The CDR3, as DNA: TGTGCCACCAGTGATTTTCGCGGGGGATCCTACAATGAGCAGTTCTTC.

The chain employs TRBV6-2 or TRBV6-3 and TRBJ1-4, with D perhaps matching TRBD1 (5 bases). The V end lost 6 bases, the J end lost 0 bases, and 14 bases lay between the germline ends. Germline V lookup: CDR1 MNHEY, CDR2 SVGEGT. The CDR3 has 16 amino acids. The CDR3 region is CASSDQGFATNEKLFF. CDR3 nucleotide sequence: TGTGCCAGCAGCGATCAGGGATTTGCAACTAATGAAAAACTGTTTTTT.

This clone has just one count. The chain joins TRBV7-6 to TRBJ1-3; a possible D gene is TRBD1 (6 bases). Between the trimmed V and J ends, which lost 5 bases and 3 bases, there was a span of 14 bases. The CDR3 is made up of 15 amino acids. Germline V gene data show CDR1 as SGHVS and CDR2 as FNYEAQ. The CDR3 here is CASSPGTGSGNTIYF. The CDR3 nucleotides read TGTGCCAGCAGCCCCGGCACAGGGAGTGGAAACACCATATATTTT.

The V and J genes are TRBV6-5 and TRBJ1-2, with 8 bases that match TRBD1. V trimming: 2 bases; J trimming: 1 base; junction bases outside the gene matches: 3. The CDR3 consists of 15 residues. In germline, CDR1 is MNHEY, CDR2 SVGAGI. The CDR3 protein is CASSYHGQGNYGYTF. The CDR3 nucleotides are TGTGCCAGCAGTTACCACGGACAGGGTAACTATGGCTACACCTTC.

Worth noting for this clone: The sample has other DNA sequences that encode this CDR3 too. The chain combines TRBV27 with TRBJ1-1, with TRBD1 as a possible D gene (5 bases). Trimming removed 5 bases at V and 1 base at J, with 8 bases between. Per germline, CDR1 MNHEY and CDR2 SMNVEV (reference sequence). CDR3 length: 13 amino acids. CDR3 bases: TGTGCCAGCAGTCTTACAGGGAACACTGAAGCTTTCTTT. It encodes CASSLTGNTEAFF.

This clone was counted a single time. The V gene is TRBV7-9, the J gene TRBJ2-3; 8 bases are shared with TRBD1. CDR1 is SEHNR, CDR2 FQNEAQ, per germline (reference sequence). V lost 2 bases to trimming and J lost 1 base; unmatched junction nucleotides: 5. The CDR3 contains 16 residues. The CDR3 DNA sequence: TGTGCCAGCAGCTTACTGGACAGGGCGGGCACAGATACGCAGTATTTT. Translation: CASSLLDRAGTDTQYF.

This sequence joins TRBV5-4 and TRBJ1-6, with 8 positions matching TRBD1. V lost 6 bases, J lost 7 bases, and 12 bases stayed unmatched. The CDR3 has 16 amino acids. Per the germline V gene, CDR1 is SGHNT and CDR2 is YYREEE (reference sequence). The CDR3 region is CASNGIPGQANSPLHF. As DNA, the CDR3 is TGTGCCAGCAACGGAATTCCGGGACAGGCAAATTCACCCCTCCACTTT.

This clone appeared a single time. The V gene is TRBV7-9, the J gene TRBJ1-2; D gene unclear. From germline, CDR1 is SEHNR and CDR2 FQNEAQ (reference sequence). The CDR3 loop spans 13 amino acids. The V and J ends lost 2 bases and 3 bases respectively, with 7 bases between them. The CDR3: CASSLLIDYGYTF. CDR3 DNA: TGTGCCAGCAGCTTATTAATCGACTATGGCTACACCTTC.

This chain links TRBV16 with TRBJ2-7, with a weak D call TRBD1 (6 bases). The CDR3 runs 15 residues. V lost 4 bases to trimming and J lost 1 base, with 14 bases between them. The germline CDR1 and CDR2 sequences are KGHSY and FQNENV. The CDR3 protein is CASSPTGYGSYEQYF. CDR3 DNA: TGTGCCAGCAGCCCCACAGGGTACGGATCCTACGAGCAGTACTTC.

CDR3 sequence reads: CASRGPPEAFF. The CDR3 region has the DNA TGTGCCAGTAGGGGGCCCCCTGAAGCTTTCTTT. The genes are TRBV6-5 and TRBJ1-1; TRBD1 matches at 7 bases. The CDR3 contains 11 residues. Germline V gene data show CDR1 as MNHEY and CDR2 as SVGAGI. J was trimmed by 6 bases and V by 9 bases; bases with no gene match: 4.

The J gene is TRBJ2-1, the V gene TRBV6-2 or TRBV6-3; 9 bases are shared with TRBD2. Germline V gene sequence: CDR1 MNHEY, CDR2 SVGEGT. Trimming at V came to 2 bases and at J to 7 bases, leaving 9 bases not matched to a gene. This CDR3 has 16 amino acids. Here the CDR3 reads CASSYGPGLARNEQFF. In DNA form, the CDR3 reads TGTGCCAGCAGTTACGGGCCCGGACTAGCGCGGAATGAGCAGTTCTTC.

CDR3 loop: CASSPIGGPNTEAFF. CDR3 nucleotides: TGTGCCAGCAGCCCCATCGGGGGACCGAACACTGAAGCTTTCTTT. The rearrangement uses TRBV11-2 and TRBJ1-1, with a tentative D call TRBD1 (5 bases). The CDR3 length is 15 residues. The germline gives CDR1 SGHAT, CDR2 FQNNGV. V lost 5 bases, J lost 1 base, and 14 bases lay in between.

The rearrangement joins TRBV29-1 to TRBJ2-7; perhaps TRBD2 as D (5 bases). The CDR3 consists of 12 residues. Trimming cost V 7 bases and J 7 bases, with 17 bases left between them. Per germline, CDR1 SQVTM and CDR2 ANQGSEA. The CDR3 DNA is TGCAGCGCCGTTGCTAGCAAGTTAGAGCAGTACTTC. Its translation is CSAVASKLEQYF.

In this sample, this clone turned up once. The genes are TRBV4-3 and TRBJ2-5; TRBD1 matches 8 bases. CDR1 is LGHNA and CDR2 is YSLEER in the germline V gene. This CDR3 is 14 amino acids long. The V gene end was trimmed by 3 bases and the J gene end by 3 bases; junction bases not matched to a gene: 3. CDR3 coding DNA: TGCGCCAGCAGCCAGGGGACAGGAAAAGAGACCCAGTACTTC. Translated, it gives CASSQGTGKETQYF.

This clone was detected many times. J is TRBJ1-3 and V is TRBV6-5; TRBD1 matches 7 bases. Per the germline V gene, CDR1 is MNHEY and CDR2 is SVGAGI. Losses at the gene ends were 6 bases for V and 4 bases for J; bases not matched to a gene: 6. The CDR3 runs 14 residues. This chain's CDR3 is CASRETGSGNTIYF. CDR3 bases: TGTGCCAGCAGAGAGACAGGGTCCGGAAACACCATATATTTT.

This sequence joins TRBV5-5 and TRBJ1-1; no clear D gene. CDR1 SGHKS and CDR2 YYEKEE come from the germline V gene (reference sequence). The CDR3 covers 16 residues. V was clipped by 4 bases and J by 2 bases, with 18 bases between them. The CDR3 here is CASSLLQQTYNTEAFF. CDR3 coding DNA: TGTGCCAGCAGCCTCCTCCAACAGACGTACAACACTGAAGCTTTCTTT.

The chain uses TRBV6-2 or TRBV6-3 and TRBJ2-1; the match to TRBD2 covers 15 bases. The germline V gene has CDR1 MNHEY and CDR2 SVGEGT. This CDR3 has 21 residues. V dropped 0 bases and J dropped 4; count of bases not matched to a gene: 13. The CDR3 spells CASSYSTGLAGGTQEYNEQFF. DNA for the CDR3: TGTGCCAGCAGTTACTCGACGGGACTAGCGGGAGGAACCCAGGAATACAATGAGCAGTTCTTC.

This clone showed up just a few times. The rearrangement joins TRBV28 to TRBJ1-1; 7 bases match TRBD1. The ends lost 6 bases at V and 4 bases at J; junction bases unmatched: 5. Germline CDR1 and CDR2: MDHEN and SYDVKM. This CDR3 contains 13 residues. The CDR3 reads CASSRAGGTEAFF. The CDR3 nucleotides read TGTGCCAGCAGCCGAGCAGGGGGCACTGAAGCTTTCTTT.

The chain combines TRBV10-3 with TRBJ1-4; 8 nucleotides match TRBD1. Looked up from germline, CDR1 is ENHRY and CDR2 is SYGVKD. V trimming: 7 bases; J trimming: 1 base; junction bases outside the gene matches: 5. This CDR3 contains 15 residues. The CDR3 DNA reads TGTGCCATCAACCATGGACAGGGAACTAATGAAAAACTGTTTTTT. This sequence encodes CAINHGQGTNEKLFF.